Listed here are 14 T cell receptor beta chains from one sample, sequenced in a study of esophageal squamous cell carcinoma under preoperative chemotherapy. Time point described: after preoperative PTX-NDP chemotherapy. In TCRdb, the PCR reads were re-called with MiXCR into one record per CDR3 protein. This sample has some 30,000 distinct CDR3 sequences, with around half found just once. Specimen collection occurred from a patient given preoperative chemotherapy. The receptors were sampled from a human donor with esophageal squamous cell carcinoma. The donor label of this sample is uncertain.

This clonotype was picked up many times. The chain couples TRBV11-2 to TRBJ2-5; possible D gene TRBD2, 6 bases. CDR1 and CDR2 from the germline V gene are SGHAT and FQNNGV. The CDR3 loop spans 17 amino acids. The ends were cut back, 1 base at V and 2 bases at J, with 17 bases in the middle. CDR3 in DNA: TGTGCCAGCAGCTTAGGGGCGGCTAGCGCCGATCAAGAGACCCAGTACTTC. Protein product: CASSLGAASADQETQYF.

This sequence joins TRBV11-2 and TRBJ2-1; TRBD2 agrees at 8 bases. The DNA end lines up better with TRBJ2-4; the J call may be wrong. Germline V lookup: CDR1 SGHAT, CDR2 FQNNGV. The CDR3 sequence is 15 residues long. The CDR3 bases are TGTGGCGCGAGGGTCGGGGGGGGGGAGCAAAAGACTCAGTACTTC. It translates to CGARVGGGEQKTQYF.

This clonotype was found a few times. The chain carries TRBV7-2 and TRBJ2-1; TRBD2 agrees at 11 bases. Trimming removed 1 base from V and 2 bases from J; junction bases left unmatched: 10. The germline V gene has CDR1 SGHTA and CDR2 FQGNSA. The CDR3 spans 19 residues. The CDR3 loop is CASSLVDASGRSTYNEQFF. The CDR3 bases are TGTGCCAGCAGCTTAGTGGATGCTAGCGGGAGGTCCACCTACAATGAGCAGTTCTTC.

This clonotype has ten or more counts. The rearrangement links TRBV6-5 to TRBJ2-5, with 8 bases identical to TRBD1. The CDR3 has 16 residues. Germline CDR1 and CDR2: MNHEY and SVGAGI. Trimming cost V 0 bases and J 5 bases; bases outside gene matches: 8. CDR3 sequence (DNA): TGTGCCAGCAGTTACTCGCTGGACAGGGAATGGGAGACCCAGTACTTC. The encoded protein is CASSYSLDREWETQYF.

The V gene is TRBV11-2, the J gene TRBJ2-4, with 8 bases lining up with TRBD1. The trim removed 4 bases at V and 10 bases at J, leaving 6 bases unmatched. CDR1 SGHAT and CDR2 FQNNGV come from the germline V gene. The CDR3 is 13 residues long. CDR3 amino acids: CASSSDREEIQYF. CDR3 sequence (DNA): TGTGCCAGCAGCTCGGACAGGGAAGAGATTCAGTACTTC. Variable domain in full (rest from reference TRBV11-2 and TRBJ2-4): EAGVAQSPRYKIIEKRQSVAFWCNPISGHATLYWYQQILGQGPKLLIQFQNNGVVDDSQLPKDRFSAERLKGVDSTLKIQPAKLEDSAVYLCASSSDREEIQYFGAGTRLSVL.

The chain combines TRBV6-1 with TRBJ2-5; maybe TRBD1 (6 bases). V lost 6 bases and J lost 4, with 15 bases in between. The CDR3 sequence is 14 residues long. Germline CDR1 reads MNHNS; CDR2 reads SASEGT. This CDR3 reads CASRWQGTPETQYF. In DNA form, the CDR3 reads TGTGCCAGCAGGTGGCAGGGGACACCAGAGACCCAGTACTTC.

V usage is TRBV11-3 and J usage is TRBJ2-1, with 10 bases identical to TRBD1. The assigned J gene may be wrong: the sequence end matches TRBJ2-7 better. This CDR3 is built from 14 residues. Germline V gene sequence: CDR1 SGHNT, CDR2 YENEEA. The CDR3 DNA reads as TGTGCCAGCAGCCCGGGACAGGGGACCGATGAGCAGTACTTC. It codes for CASSPGQGTDEQYF.

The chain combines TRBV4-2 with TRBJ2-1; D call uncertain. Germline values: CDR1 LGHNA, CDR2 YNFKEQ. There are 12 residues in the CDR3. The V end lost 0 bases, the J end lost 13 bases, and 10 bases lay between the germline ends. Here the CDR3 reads CASSQDRETQFF. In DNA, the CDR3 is TGTGCCAGCAGCCAAGATAGAGAGACCCAGTTCTTC.

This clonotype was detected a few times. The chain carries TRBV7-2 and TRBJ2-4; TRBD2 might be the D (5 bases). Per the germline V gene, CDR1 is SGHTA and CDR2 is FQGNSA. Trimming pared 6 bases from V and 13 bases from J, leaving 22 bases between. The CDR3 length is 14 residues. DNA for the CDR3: TGTGCCAGCAGGGGCGGGTGGGCAAAAAACACGCAGTACTTC. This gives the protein CASRGGWAKNTQYF.

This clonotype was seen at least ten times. The CDR3 nucleotides are TGTGCCAGCAGTTTATCTTTTGCAGGGGTAGGGGGCTACGAGCAGTACTTC. Encoded protein: CASSLSFAGVGGYEQYF. V usage is TRBV27 and J usage is TRBJ2-7, with a tentative D call TRBD1 (6 bases). The ends were cut back, 0 bases at V and 3 bases at J, with 18 bases in the middle. Germline lookup yields CDR1 MNHEY and CDR2 SMNVEV (reference sequence). The length of the CDR3 is 17 residues.

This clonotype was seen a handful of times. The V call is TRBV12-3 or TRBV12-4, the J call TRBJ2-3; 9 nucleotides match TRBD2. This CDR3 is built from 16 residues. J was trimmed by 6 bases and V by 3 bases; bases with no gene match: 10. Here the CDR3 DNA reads TGTGCCAGCAGTTTTGCACAGCTAGCGGGATGGGATACGCAGTATTTT. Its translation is CASSFAQLAGWDTQYF.

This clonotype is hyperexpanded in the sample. The CDR3 DNA sequence: TGTGCCAGCAGTCCGGGACTAGCCGTCGATACGCAGTATTTT. Translated: CASSPGLAVDTQYF. This chain links TRBV6-1 with TRBJ2-3; 9 nucleotides line up with TRBD2. Germline V gene data show CDR1 as MNHNS and CDR2 as SASEGT. Trimming at V came to 5 bases and at J to 6 bases, leaving 6 bases not matched to a gene. The CDR3 runs to 14 residues.

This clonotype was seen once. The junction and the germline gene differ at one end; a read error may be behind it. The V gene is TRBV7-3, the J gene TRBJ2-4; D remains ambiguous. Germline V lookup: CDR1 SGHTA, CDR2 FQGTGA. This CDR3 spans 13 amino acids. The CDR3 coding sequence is TGTGCCAGCAGGCTGTGTGCCAAAAACATTCAGTATTTC. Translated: CASRLCAKNIQYF.

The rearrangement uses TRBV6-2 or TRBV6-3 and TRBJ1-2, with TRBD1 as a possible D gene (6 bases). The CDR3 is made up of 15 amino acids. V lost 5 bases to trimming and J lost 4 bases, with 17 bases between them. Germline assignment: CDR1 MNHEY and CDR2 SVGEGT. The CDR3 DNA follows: TGTGCCAGCAGTACCCCCGGGACAAGAAGCTATGGCTACACCTTC. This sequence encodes CASSTPGTRSYGYTF.